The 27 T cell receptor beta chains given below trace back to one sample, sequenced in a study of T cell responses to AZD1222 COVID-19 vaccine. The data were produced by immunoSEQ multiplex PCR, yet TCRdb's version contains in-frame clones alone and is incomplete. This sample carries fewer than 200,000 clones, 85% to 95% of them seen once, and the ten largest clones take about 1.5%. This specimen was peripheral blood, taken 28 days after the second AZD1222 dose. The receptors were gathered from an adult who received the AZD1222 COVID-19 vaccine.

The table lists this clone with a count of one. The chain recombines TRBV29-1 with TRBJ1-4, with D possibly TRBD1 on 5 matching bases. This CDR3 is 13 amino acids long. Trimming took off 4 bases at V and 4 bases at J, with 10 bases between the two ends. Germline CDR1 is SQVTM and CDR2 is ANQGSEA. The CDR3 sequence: CSVGQNINEKLFF. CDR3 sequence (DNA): TGCAGCGTTGGACAGAACATTAATGAAAAACTGTTTTTT.

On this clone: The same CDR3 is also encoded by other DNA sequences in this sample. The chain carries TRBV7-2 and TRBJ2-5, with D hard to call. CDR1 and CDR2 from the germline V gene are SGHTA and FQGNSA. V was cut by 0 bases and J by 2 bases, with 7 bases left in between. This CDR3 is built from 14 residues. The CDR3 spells CASSLARGQETQYF. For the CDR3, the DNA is TGTGCCAGCAGCTTAGCCCGTGGGCAAGAGACCCAGTACTTC.

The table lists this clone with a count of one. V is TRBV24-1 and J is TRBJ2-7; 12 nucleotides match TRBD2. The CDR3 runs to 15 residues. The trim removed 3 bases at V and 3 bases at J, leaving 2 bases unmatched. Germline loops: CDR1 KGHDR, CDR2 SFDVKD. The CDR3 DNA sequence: TGTGCCACCAGTGATGCGACTAGCGGGAGCTACGAGCAGTACTTC. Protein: CATSDATSGSYEQYF.

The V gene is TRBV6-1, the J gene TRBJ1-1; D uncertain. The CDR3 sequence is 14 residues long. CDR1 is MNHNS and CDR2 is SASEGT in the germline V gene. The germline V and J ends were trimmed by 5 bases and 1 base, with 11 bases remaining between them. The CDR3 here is CASSYRQTNTEAFF. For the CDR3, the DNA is TGTGCCAGCAGTTATCGCCAGACGAACACTGAAGCTTTCTTT.

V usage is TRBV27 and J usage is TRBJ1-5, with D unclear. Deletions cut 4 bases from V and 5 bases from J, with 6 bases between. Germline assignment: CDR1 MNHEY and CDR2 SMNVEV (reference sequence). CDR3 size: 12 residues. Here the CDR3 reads CASSSGYQPQHF. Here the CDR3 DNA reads TGTGCCAGCAGTTCAGGTTATCAGCCCCAGCATTTT.

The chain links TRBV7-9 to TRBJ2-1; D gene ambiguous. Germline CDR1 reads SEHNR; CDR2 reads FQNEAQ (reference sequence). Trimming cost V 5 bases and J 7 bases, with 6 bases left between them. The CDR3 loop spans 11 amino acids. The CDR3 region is CASSQINEQFF. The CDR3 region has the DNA TGTGCCAGCAGCCAAATAAATGAGCAGTTCTTC.

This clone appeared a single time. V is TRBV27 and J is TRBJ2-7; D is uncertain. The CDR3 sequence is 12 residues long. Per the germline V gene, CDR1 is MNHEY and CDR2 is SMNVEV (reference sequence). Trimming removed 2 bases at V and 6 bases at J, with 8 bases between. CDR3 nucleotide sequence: TGTGCCAGCAGTTTAATGCCAGGCGAGCAGTACTTC. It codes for CASSLMPGEQYF.

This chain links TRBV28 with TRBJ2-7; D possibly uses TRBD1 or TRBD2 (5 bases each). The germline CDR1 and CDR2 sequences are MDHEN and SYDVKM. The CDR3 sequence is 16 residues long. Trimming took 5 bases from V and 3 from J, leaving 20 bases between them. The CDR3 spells CASSGMGPDRYYEQYF. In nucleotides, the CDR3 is TGTGCCAGCAGTGGAATGGGACCGGATCGGTACTACGAGCAGTACTTC.

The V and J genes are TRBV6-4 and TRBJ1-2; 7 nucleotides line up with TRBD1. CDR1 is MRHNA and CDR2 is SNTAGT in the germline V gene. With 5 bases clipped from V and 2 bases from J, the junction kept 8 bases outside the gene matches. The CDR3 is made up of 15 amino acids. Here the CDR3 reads CASSPEPTGNYGYTF. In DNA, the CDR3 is TGTGCCAGCAGTCCAGAACCGACAGGGAACTATGGCTACACCTTC.

In DNA form, the CDR3 reads TGTGCCAGCAGCTTAAGGGACAGACTTCAAGGGGAGCCCCAGCATTTT. Its protein product is CASSLRDRLQGEPQHF. The V gene is TRBV7-2, the J gene TRBJ1-5, with 7 bases identical to TRBD1. The germline V gene has CDR1 SGHTA and CDR2 FQGNSA. This CDR3 region has 16 residues. V lost 2 bases, J lost 8 bases, and 12 bases stayed unmatched. Based on the CDR3 plus reference TRBV7-2 and TRBJ1-5, the full variable domain is GAGVSQSPSNKVTEKGKDVELRCDPISGHTALYWYRQSLGQGLEFLIYFQGNSAPDKSGLPSDRFSAERTGGSVSTLTIQRTQQEDSAVYLCASSLRDRLQGEPQHFGDGTRLSIL.

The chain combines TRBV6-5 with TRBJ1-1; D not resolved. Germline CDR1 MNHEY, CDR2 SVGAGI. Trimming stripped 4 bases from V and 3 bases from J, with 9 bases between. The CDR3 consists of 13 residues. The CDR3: CASSSQAHTEAFF. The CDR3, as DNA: TGTGCCAGCAGTTCCCAGGCCCACACTGAAGCTTTCTTT.

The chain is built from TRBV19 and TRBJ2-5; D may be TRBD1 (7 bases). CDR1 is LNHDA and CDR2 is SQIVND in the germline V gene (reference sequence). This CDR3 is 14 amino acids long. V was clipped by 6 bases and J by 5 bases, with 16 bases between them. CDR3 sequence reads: CASSYRLGGETQYF. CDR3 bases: TGTGCCAGTAGCTACCGACTAGGGGGCGAGACCCAGTACTTC. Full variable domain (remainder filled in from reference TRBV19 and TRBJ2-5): DGGITQSPKYLFRKEGQNVTLSCEQNLNHDAMYWYRQDPGQGLRLIYYSQIVNDFQKGDIAEGYSVSREKKESFPLTVTSAQKNPTAFYLCASSYRLGGETQYFGPGTRLLVL.

CDR3 in DNA: TGCGCCAGCAGCCAGGCCGGGACAGGGGGCTTTGGCTACACCTTC. Encoded protein: CASSQAGTGGFGYTF. This rearrangement joins TRBV4-3 to TRBJ1-2; 12 bases agree with TRBD1. Germline V gene data show CDR1 as LGHNA and CDR2 as YSLEER. Germline trimming cut 3 bases from V and 7 bases from J; bases unmatched to any gene: 6. This CDR3 comprises 15 residues.

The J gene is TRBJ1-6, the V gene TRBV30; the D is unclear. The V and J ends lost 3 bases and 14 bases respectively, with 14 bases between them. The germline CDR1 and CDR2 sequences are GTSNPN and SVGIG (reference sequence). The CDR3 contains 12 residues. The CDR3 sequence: CAWSPQLSALHF. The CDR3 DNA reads TGTGCCTGGAGCCCACAGCTATCGGCCCTCCACTTT. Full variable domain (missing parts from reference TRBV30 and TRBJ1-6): SQTIHQWPATLVQPVGSPLSLECTVEGTSNPNLYWYRQAAGRGLQLLFYSVGIGQISSEVPQNLSASRPQDRQFILSSKKLLLSDSGFYLCAWSPQLSALHFGNGTRLTVT.

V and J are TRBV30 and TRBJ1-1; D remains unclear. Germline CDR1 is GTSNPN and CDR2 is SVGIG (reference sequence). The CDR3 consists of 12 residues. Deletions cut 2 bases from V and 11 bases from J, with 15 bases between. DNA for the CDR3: TGTGCCTGGAGTTCACAGAGCTGGGCGGCTTTCTTT. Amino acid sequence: CAWSSQSWAAFF.

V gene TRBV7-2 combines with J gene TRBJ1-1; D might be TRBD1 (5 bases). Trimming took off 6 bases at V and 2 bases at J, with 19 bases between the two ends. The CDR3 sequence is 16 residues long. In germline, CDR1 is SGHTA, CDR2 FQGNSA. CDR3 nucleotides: TGTGCCAGCAGGGGGAAGCCAGGGAGTGGTAACACTGAAGCTTTCTTT. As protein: CASRGKPGSGNTEAFF. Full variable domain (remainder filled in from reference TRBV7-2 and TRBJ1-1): GAGVSQSPSNKVTEKGKDVELRCDPISGHTALYWYRQSLGQGLEFLIYFQGNSAPDKSGLPSDRFSAERTGGSVSTLTIQRTQQEDSAVYLCASRGKPGSGNTEAFFGQGTRLTVV.

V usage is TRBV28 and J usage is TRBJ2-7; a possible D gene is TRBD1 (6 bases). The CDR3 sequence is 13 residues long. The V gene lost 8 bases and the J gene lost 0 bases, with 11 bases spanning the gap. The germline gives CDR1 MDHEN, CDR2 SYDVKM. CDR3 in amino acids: CASGLTGSYEQYF. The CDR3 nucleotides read TGTGCCAGCGGCCTGACAGGCTCCTACGAGCAGTACTTC.

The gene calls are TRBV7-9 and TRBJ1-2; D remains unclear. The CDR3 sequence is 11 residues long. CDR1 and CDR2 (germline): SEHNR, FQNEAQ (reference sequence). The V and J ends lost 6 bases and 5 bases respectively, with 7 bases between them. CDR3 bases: TGTGCCAGCAGAAAGGTGTATGGCTACACCTTC. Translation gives CASRKVYGYTF.

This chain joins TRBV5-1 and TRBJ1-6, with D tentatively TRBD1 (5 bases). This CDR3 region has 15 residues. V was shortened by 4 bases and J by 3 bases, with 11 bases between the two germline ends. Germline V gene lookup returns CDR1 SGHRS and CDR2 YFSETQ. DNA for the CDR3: TGCGCCAGCAGCCGATCAGGGAGCTATAATTCACCCCTCCACTTT. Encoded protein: CASSRSGSYNSPLHF. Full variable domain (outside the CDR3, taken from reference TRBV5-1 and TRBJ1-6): KAGVTQTPRYLIKTRGQQVTLSCSPISGHRSVSWYQQTPGQGLQFLFEYFSETQRNKGNFPGRFSGRQFSNSRSEMNVSTLELGDSALYLCASSRSGSYNSPLHFGNGTRLTVT.

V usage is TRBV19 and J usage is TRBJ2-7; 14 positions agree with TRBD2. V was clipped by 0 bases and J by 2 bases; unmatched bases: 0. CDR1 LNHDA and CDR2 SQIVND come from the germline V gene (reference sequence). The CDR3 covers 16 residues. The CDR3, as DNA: TGTGCCAGTAGTATAGAGGGACTAGCGGGAGCCTACGAGCAGTACTTC. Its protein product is CASSIEGLAGAYEQYF. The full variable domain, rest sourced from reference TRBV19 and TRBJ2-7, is DGGITQSPKYLFRKEGQNVTLSCEQNLNHDAMYWYRQDPGQGLRLIYYSQIVNDFQKGDIAEGYSVSREKKESFPLTVTSAQKNPTAFYLCASSIEGLAGAYEQYFGPGTRLTVT.

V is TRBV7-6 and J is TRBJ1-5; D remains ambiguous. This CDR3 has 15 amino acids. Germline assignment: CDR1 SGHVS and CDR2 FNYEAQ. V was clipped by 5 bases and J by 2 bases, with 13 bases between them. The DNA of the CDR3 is TGTGCCAGCAGCGGAGGTCAATTCGGCAATCAGCCCCAGCATTTT. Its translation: CASSGGQFGNQPQHF.

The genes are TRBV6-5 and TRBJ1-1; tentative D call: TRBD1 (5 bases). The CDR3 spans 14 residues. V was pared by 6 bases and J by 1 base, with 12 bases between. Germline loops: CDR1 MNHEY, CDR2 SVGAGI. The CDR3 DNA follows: TGTGCCAGCAGCCTCGGGGGAGCGAACACTGAAGCTTTCTTT. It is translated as CASSLGGANTEAFF.

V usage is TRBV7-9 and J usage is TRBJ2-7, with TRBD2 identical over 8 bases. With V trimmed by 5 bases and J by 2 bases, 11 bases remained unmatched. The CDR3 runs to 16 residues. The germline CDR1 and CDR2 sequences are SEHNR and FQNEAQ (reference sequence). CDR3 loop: CASSPRKVSGAYEQYF. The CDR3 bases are TGTGCCAGCAGCCCCAGAAAGGTTAGCGGGGCCTACGAGCAGTACTTC.

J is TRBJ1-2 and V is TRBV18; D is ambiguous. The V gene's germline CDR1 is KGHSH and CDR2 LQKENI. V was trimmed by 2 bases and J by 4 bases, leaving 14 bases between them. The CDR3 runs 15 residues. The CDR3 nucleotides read TGTGCCAGCTCACCAGCCGGAAGGCAAGGCTATGGCTACACCTTC. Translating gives CASSPAGRQGYGYTF.

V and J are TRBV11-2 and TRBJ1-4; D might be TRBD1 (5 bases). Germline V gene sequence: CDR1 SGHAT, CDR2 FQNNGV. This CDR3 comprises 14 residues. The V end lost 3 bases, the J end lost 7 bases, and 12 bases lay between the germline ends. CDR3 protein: CASSFWGKGEKLFF. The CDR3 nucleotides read TGTGCCAGCAGCTTCTGGGGGAAGGGTGAAAAACTGTTTTTT.

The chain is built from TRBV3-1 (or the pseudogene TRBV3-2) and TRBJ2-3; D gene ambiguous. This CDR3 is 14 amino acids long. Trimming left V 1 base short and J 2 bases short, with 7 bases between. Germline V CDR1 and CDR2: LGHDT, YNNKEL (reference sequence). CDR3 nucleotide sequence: TGTGCCAGCAGCCAAGCTCCGGTCACAGATACGCAGTATTTT. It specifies CASSQAPVTDTQYF.

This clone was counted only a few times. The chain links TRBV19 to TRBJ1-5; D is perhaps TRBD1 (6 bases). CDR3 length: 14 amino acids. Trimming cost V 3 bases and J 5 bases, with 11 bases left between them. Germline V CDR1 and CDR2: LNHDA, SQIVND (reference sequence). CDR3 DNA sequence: TGTGCCAGTAGTATGCACAGGGACGATCAGCCCCAGCATTTT. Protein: CASSMHRDDQPQHF.